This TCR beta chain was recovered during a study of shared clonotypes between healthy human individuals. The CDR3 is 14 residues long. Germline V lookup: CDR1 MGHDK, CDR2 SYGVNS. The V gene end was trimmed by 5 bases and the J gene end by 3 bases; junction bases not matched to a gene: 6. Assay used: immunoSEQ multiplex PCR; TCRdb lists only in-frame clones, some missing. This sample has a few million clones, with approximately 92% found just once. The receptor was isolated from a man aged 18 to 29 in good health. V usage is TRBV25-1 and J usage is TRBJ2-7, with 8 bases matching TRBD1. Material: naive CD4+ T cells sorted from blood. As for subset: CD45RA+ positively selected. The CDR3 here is CASSSQGAVYEQYF. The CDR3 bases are TGTGCCAGCAGTAGTCAGGGGGCGGTCTACGAGCAGTACTTC.